Presented here are 8 T cell receptor beta chains from one specimen sequenced in a study of T cells in AML relapse after transplant. Instead of multiplex PCR, a modified RACE PCR amplified TCR alpha and beta from RNA. Using its own MiXCR run on the PCR reads, TCRdb lists one record per CDR3 protein. Among about 300 distinct CDR3 sequences, about 18% were seen once, and the ten largest hold about 14%. The sample comprised bone marrow. The receptors come from a human donor in good health.

This clonotype is labeled large. This chain links TRBV9 with TRBJ2-7, with D perhaps matching TRBD2 (5 bases). This CDR3 contains 14 residues. Deletions cut 4 bases from V and 1 base from J, with 12 bases between. CDR1 and CDR2 from the germline V gene are SGDLS and YYNGEE. The CDR3 sequence: CASSPTRVSYEQYF. In DNA form, the CDR3 reads TGTGCCAGCAGCCCCACTAGGGTGTCCTACGAGCAGTACTTC.

By sample fraction, this clonotype is large. This chain uses TRBV20-1 with TRBJ1-3, with 7 positions matching TRBD1. The CDR3 totals 13 residues. V gave up 6 bases and J gave up 7 bases; unmatched junction bases: 9. CDR1 is DFQATT, CDR2 SNEGSKA, per germline (reference sequence). The CDR3 DNA is TGCAGTGCAAGGGACAGCCATAGGAACACCATATATTTT. Amino acid sequence: CSARDSHRNTIYF.

This clonotype was detected only once. It is unclear where the CDR3 begins or ends on the DNA, so no DNA is shown, and the CDR3 is as TCRdb lists it. This sequence joins TRBV12-3 or TRBV12-4 and TRBJ1-3. The CDR3 numbers 19 amino acids, ends counted. The CDR3 protein is CASSSAHYGYTFGSGTIYF.

This clonotype is classed as large. This rearrangement joins TRBV27 to TRBJ1-1; D is possibly TRBD1 (6 bases). The CDR3 consists of 14 residues. Germline V gene sequence: CDR1 MNHEY, CDR2 SMNVEV (reference sequence). V gave up 5 bases and J gave up 5 bases, with 15 bases separating them. The CDR3 nucleotides read TGTGCCAGCAGTACCCACAGGGAGGGGACTGAAGCTTTCTTT. Its protein product is CASSTHREGTEAFF.

Sample share makes this clonotype large. The rearrangement uses TRBV28 and TRBJ1-4, with 7 bases identical to TRBD1. Germline V gene data show CDR1 as MDHEN and CDR2 as SYDVKM. This CDR3 is built from 12 residues. The ends lost 8 bases at V and 6 bases at J; junction bases unmatched: 3. CDR3 in DNA: TGTGCCAGCGCGACAGGGTATGAAAAACTGTTTTTT. Encoded protein: CASATGYEKLFF.

Judged by abundance, this clonotype is medium-sized. V is TRBV7-2 and J is TRBJ1-6; D not resolved. Trimming took 4 bases from V and 0 from J, leaving 16 bases between them. Germline V gene sequence: CDR1 SGHTA, CDR2 FQGNSA. This CDR3 comprises 18 residues. CDR3 sequence reads: CASSSRAVGSSYNSPLHF. CDR3 sequence (DNA): TGTGCCAGCAGCTCTCGGGCGGTGGGGAGCTCCTATAATTCACCCCTCCACTTT.

By proportion, this clonotype is large. V gene TRBV24-1 combines with J gene TRBJ1-2; 8 bases are a match to TRBD1. Trimming removed 3 bases from V and 4 bases from J; junction bases left unmatched: 12. Germline CDR1 KGHDR, CDR2 SFDVKD. The CDR3 has 17 residues. Here the CDR3 reads CATSDRIPGQEIYGYTF. The CDR3 DNA sequence: TGTGCCACCAGTGATCGGATACCGGGACAGGAGATCTATGGCTACACCTTC.

By share of the sample, this clonotype is large (0.1 to 1%). The chain carries TRBV2 and TRBJ2-3, with D perhaps TRBD2 (6 bases). The germline V gene has CDR1 SNHLY and CDR2 FYNNEI. The CDR3 contains 12 residues. The germline V and J ends were trimmed by 7 bases and 4 bases, with 9 bases remaining between them. The CDR3 loop is CASTGDSDTQYF. CDR3 nucleotides: TGTGCCAGCACGGGGGACTCAGATACGCAGTATTTT.